The clone carrying this T cell receptor (beta chain) occurred a few times. What it binds is unknown. TCRdb reprocessed the 5' RACE reads via MiXCR and lists one record per CDR3 protein. Counted here are around 130,000 distinct CDR3 sequences, approximately 17% occurring once; the ten biggest clones make up approximately 30%. V dropped 6 bases and J dropped 5 bases, with 17 bases sitting between them. This CDR3 has 14 residues. This specimen belongs to a study of CD8 T cells in ankylosing spondylitis. Findings and caveats of the study: There was reportedly significant enrichment of clones that were disease-linked in matched ankylosing spondylitis synovial fluid. Some motif variants had been reported before (in reactive arthritis synovial fluid and blood). Ankylosing spondylitis blood appeared to be characterized by a TCR beta motif of eight highly homologous variants.

The rearrangement joins TRBV12-3 or TRBV12-4 to TRBJ2-7, with D possibly being TRBD1 (6 bases). The source material was blood, either unsorted or a sorted T cell fraction (not recorded which). The clonotype was recovered from a male donor with ankylosing spondylitis. CDR3 sequence: CASSLSEDSHEQYF. Here the CDR3 DNA reads TGTGCCAGCAGCCTATCCGAGGACAGCCACGAGCAGTACTTC.